This is a list of T cell receptor beta chains from one sample in a study of cytomegalovirus exposure and HLA in healthy donors. Clones were read by immunoSEQ multiplex PCR, and TCRdb kept only the in-frame ones, dropping some. Among roughly 180,000 clones listed, about 75% were seen once. Sequenced input: PBMCs. These receptors originate from a man over 45 in good health and CMV-seropositive. Each CDR3 is given with its conserved first and last residue. A D gene is named only where the DNA matches it firmly. Some rows mark clone size as missing; the rest say once, few, many or name a class of expanded clone.

j_call,d_call,clone_size,v_call,cdr3_length,cdr3_nt,cdr3_aa
TRBJ2-3,TRBD2,NA,TRBV7-9,19,TGTGCCAGCAGCTTATACCCAGCGGGGGGGCGGAGGGGCACAGATACGCAGTATTTT,CASSLYPAGGRRGTDTQYF
TRBJ2-7,TRBD1,NA,TRBV6-1,11,TGTGCCAGCAGGACAGGGTACGAGCAGTACTTC,CASRTGYEQYF
TRBJ1-2,NA,NA,TRBV7-9,14,TGTGCCAGCAGCATCAGGGATACGGGCTATGGCTACACCTTC,CASSIRDTGYGYTF
TRBJ1-5,TRBD1,NA,TRBV2,15,TGTGCCAGCAGTGGACAGGGAGGCCGCAATCAGCCCCAGCATTTT,CASSGQGGRNQPQHF
TRBJ2-1,TRBD2,NA,TRBV6-5,16,TGTGCCAGCAGTTTGTTTGGGACTAGCTCCTACAATGAGCAGTTCTTC,CASSLFGTSSYNEQFF
TRBJ2-3,NA,NA,TRBV23-1,16,TGCGCCAGCAGTCAACGAGCTCTACCTAGCACAGATACGCAGTATTTT,CASSQRALPSTDTQYF
TRBJ2-7,TRBD1,NA,TRBV5-6,14,TGTGCCAGCAGCTCCGGGACAGGGTCTGACGAGCAGTACTTC,CASSSGTGSDEQYF
TRBJ1-5,NA,few,TRBV7-6,13,TGTGCCAGCAGCTTCTCGGAGGAACAGCCCCAGCATTTT,CASSFSEEQPQHF
TRBJ2-5,NA,NA,TRBV6-5,13,TGTGCCAGCACATCGAGCGGCCGGGAGACCCAGTACTTC,CASTSSGRETQYF
TRBJ1-2,NA,few,TRBV5-4,15,TGTGCCAGCAGCTTGGTCCGGGACATTGACTATGGCTACACCTTC,CASSLVRDIDYGYTF
TRBJ2-5,NA,NA,TRBV5-6,12,TGTGCCAGCAGCTGGGACACTTTCGAACCGTACTTC,CASSWDTFEPYF
TRBJ1-1,NA,NA,TRBV27,14,TGTGCCAGCAGTTTATCGGGGGCTAACACTGAAGCTTTCTTT,CASSLSGANTEAFF
TRBJ2-7,NA,NA,TRBV5-6,16,TGTGCCAGCAGCTTGGTCATCGGCGGGGAACCCTACGAGCAGTACTTC,CASSLVIGGEPYEQYF
TRBJ2-7,NA,NA,TRBV5-5,14,TGTGCCAGCGTTCGGCCAGGGGCCCCTTACGAGCAGTACTTC,CASVRPGAPYEQYF
TRBJ2-5,TRBD2,once,TRBV7-9,16,TGTGCCAGCAGCGTCCTTACTAGCGGGGGTATGAAGACCCAGTACTTC,CASSVLTSGGMKTQYF
TRBJ1-2,TRBD1,NA,TRBV19,15,TGTGCCAGTAGCCCCTCGAGGGGGCAACGAAAAGGCTACACCTTC,CASSPSRGQRKGYTF
TRBJ1-5,NA,NA,TRBV7-8,16,TGTGCCAGCAGCGGTCAGACAGGAGATAACAATCAGCCCCAACATTTT,CASSGQTGDNNQPQHF
TRBJ1-1,NA,few,TRBV7-2,13,TGTGCCAGCAGCGCCAGGGTTCTCACTGAAGCTTTCTTT,CASSARVLTEAFF
TRBJ2-7,NA,NA,TRBV30,12,TGTGCCTGGAGTGTACAGTTAGACGAGCAGTACTTC,CAWSVQLDEQYF
TRBJ2-5,TRBD1,NA,TRBV7-9,14,TGTGCCAGCAGGCCGACAGGGGGCCCGGAGACCCAGTACTTC,CASRPTGGPETQYF
TRBJ2-5,NA,NA,TRBV7-9,15,TGTGCCAGCAGCTCAGATCACAGGGTGCGGGAGACCCAGTACTTC,CASSSDHRVRETQYF
TRBJ2-5,TRBD2,NA,TRBV7-2,19,TGTGCCAGCAGCTTAGGATTCGGTAGAGCGGGGGGGTCGGCAGAGACCCAGTACTTC,CASSLGFGRAGGSAETQYF
TRBJ1-5,NA,NA,TRBV19,14,TGTGCCAGTAGTATGGAAGGGGGCAATCAGCCCCAGCATTTT,CASSMEGGNQPQHF
TRBJ1-1,NA,NA,TRBV7-9,12,TGTGCCAGCAGCTTCGGGGTAGACGAAGCTTTCTTT,CASSFGVDEAFF
TRBJ1-1,NA,NA,TRBV5-1,17,TGCGCCAGCAGGGTTGGAATTAGTGAGGGAATGAACACTGAAGCTTTCTTT,CASRVGISEGMNTEAFF
TRBJ1-2,TRBD1,NA,TRBV9,16,TGTGCCAGCAGCGCGGACAGGGTTACGCTTAACTATGGCTACACCTTC,CASSADRVTLNYGYTF
TRBJ1-1,NA,few,TRBV19,14,TGTGCCAGTAGTATCGGGAATGGAATCACTGAAGCTTTCTTT,CASSIGNGITEAFF
TRBJ2-6,NA,NA,TRBV27,16,TGTGCCAGCAGTTTATGGCCCGGGGTTGAGGCCAACGTCCTGACTTTC,CASSLWPGVEANVLTF
TRBJ1-5,NA,once,TRBV25-1,12,TGTGCCAGCTCAGAGGGAAATCAGCCCCAGCATTTT,CASSEGNQPQHF
TRBJ1-2,TRBD1,NA,TRBV29-1,13,TGCAGCGTTGGACAGGGAGCTAACTATGGCTACACCTTC,CSVGQGANYGYTF
TRBJ1-1,TRBD1,once,TRBV19,17,TGTGCCAGTAGTCACCTGTCCCGGGACAGATTTAACACTGAAGCTTTCTTT,CASSHLSRDRFNTEAFF
TRBJ2-5,TRBD2,NA,TRBV7-2,17,TGTGCCAGCAGCTACGGACTATCGCGGGGGGGCGAAGAGACCCAGTACTTC,CASSYGLSRGGEETQYF
TRBJ1-2,TRBD1,once,TRBV18,13,TGTGCCAGCTCACCAGACAGGGACTATGGCTACACCTTC,CASSPDRDYGYTF
TRBJ1-6,NA,NA,TRBV5-5,15,TGTGCCAGCAGCTTGGATCAGGGCGCCCTGACGCCCCTCCACTTT,CASSLDQGALTPLHF
TRBJ1-2,NA,once,TRBV4-2,16,TGTGCCAGCAGCCAAGGTGCTACAGGGCTAAACTATGGCTACACCTTC,CASSQGATGLNYGYTF
TRBJ2-2,NA,NA,TRBV19,16,TGTGCCAGTAGCACACGGGCCAGGGGAGATTCCGGGGAGCTGTTTTTT,CASSTRARGDSGELFF
TRBJ1-2,NA,NA,TRBV7-9,12,TGTGCCAGCAGCTTAGGGGAGTATGGCTACACCTTC,CASSLGEYGYTF
TRBJ1-5,NA,NA,TRBV2,15,TGTGCCAGCAGAGATCAGGACGGGGGCAATCAGCCCCAGCATTTT,CASRDQDGGNQPQHF
TRBJ1-6,NA,NA,TRBV27,17,TGTGCCAGCAGACCTAGACCGCAATCATCCTATAATTCACCCCTCCACTTT,CASRPRPQSSYNSPLHF
TRBJ2-5,TRBD2,few,TRBV9,13,TGTGCCACCGGATCGGGGGGCCAAGAGACCCAGTACTTC,CATGSGGQETQYF
TRBJ1-2,NA,NA,TRBV5-1,14,TGCGCCAGCAGCGAAAGGGAAACAGGGTATGGCTACACCTTC,CASSERETGYGYTF